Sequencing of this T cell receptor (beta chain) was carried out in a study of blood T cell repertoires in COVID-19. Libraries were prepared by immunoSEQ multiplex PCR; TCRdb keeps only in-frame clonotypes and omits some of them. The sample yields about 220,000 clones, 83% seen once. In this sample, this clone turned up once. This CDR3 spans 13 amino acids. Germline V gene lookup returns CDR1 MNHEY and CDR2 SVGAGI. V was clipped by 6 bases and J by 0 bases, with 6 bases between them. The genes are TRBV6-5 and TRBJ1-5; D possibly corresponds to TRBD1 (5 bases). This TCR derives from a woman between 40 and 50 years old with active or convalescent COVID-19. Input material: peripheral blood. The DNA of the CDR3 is TGTGCCAGCAGAACAGGTAGCAATCAGCCCCAGCATTTT. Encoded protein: CASRTGSNQPQHF.